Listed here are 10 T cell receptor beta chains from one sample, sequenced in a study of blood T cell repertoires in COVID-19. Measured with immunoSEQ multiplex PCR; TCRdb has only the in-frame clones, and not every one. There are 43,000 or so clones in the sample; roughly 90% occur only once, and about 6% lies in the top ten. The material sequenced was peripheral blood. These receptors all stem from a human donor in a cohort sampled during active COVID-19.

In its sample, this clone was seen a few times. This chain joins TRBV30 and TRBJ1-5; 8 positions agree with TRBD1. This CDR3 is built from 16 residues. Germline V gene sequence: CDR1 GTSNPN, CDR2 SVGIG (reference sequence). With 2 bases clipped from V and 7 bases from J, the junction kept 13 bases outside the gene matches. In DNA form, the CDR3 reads TGTGCCTGGAGTAATCGGGCGGCAGGGGGCGGACAGCCCCAGCATTTT. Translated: CAWSNRAAGGGQPQHF.

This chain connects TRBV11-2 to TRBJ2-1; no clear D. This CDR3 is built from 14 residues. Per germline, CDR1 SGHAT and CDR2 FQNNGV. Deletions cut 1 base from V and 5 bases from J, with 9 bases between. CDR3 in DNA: TGTGCCAGCAGCTTAGGTTCCTCAGACAATGAGCAGTTCTTC. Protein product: CASSLGSSDNEQFF.

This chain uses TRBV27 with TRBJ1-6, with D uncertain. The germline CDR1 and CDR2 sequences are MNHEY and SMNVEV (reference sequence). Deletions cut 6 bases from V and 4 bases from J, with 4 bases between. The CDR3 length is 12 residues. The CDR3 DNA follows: TGTGCCAGCAGCGCGTATAATTCACCCCTCCACTTT. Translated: CASSAYNSPLHF.

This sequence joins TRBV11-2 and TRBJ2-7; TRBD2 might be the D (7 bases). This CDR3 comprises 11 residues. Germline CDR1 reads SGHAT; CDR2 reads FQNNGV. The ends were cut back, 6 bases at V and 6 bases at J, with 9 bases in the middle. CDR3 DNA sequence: TGTGCCAGCAGGGGGGGGGCCGAGCAGTACTTC. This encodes CASRGGAEQYF.

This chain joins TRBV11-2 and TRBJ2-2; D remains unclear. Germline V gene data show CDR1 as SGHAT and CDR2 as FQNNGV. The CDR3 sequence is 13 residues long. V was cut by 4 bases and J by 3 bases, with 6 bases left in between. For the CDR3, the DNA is TGTGCCAGCAGCTCGTCGTACACCGGGGAGCTGTTTTTT. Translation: CASSSSYTGELFF.

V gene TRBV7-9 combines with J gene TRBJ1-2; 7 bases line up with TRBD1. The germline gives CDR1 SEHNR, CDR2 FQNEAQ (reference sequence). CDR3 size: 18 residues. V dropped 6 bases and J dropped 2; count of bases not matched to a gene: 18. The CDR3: CASSLLPTPPGGNYGYTF. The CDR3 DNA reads TGTGCCAGCAGTCTTCTACCGACACCTCCAGGGGGGAACTATGGCTACACCTTC.

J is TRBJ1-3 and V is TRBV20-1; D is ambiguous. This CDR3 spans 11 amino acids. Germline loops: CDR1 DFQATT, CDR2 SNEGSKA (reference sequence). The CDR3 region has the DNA TGCAGCACACCAAGAGGAAACACCATATATTTT. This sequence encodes CSTPRGNTIYF.

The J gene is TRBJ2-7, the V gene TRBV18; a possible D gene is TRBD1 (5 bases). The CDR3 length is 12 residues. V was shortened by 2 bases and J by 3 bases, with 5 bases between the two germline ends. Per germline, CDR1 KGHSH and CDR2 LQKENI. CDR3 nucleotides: TGTGCCAGCTCACCAACAGGCTACGAGCAGTACTTC. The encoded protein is CASSPTGYEQYF.

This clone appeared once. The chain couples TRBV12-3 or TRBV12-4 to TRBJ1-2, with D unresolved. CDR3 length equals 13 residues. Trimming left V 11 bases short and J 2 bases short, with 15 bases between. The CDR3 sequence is CAPGGLHNYGYTF. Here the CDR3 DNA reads TGTGCCCCGGGAGGCTTACACAACTATGGCTACACCTTC.

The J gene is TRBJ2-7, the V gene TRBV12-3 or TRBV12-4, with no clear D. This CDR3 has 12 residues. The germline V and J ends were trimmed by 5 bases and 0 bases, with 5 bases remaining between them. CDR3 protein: CASSPSSYEQYF. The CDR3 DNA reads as TGTGCCAGCAGTCCCAGCTCCTACGAGCAGTACTTC.